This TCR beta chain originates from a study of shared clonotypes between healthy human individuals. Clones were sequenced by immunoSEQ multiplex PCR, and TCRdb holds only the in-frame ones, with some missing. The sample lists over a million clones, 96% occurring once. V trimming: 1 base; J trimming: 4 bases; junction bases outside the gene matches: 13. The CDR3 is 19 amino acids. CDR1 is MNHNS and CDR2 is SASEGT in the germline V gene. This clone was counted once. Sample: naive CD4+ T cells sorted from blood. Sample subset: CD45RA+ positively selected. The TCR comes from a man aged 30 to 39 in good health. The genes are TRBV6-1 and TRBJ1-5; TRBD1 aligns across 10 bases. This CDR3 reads CASSEGDRGYSWYNQPQHF. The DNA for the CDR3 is TGTGCCAGCAGTGAAGGGGACAGGGGTTATTCCTGGTATAATCAGCCCCAGCATTTT.